What follows are 6 T cell receptor beta chains derived from one specimen sequenced in a study of cytomegalovirus exposure and HLA in healthy donors. Measured with immunoSEQ multiplex PCR; TCRdb has only the in-frame clones, and not every one. In the table there are around 350,000 clones, around 86% of which are singletons. Sequences were obtained from PBMCs. All receptors derive from a woman younger than 35 in good health and CMV-seronegative.

V is TRBV5-4 and J is TRBJ2-7; the match to TRBD1 covers 11 bases. There are 12 residues in the CDR3. Germline V gene data show CDR1 as SGHNT and CDR2 as YYREEE (reference sequence). J was trimmed by 7 bases and V by 7 bases; bases with no gene match: 4. The DNA for the CDR3 is TGTGCCAGCCGGACAGGGGGCGATGAGCAGTACTTC. Protein sequence: CASRTGGDEQYF.

This chain uses TRBV5-1 with TRBJ2-7; no reliable D call. Germline V gives CDR1 SGHRS, CDR2 YFSETQ. The CDR3 has 14 amino acids. Trimming stripped 0 bases from V and 6 bases from J, with 13 bases between. The CDR3 sequence: CASSLEGRSAEQYF. Here the CDR3 DNA reads TGCGCCAGCAGCTTGGAAGGCAGGTCGGCCGAGCAGTACTTC.

This clone was detected a few times. The chain is built from TRBV2 and TRBJ2-7; 9 positions agree with TRBD1. The CDR3 covers 15 residues. The V gene's germline CDR1 is SNHLY and CDR2 FYNNEI. With V trimmed by 7 bases and J by 1 base, 8 bases remained unmatched. The chain's CDR3 is CASNRDRVPSYEQYF. The DNA for the CDR3 is TGTGCCAGCAACCGGGACAGGGTGCCTTCCTACGAGCAGTACTTC.

The CDR3 nucleotides read TGTGCCAGCAGGAAACAGGGAATCGAGGCCGCTTTCTTT. Translation: CASRKQGIEAAFF. This chain joins TRBV5-6 and TRBJ1-1, with TRBD1 as a possible D gene (6 bases). Trimming removed 5 bases at V and 11 bases at J, with 19 bases between. This CDR3 is 13 amino acids long. CDR1 is SGHDT, CDR2 YYEEEE, per germline.

The V gene is TRBV28, the J gene TRBJ2-1; D is ambiguous. The V and J ends lost 3 bases and 5 bases respectively, with 17 bases between them. The CDR3 is made up of 16 amino acids. Germline CDR1 reads MDHEN; CDR2 reads SYDVKM. This chain's CDR3 is CASSLVLVGTHNEQFF. CDR3 sequence (DNA): TGTGCCAGCAGTTTGGTCCTCGTGGGCACCCACAATGAGCAGTTCTTC.

The chain combines TRBV12-5 with TRBJ2-7; D gene ambiguous. Per the germline V gene, CDR1 is LGHNT and CDR2 is FRNRAP. V lost 1 base and J lost 7, with 5 bases in between. This CDR3 is built from 11 residues. The CDR3 region is CASGLGREQYF. The CDR3, as DNA: TGTGCTAGTGGTTTGGGGCGGGAGCAGTACTTC.